This T cell receptor (beta chain) was profiled in a study of sequential checkpoint blockade in melanoma. About the study: Arm A got nivolumab then ipilimumab; arm B the reverse, 1:1. After nivolumab or ipilimumab alone, about 22 patients had week-13 rebiopsies.

Generated by immunoSEQ multiplex PCR, the TCRdb table keeps only in-frame clones and is missing some. The table lists about 37,000 clones, under 35% of them singletons. Treatment meaning: randomized to nivolumab then ipilimumab (arm A) or the reverse (arm B). The CDR3 length is 14 residues. CDR1 is WSHSY and CDR2 is SAAADI in the germline V gene. V dropped 0 bases and J dropped 10; count of bases not matched to a gene: 3. This receptor was identified in a human donor with melanoma. Here the sequenced sample was tumor tissue (inferred from file names), taken from a patient given nivolumab and ipilimumab in sequence. This chain connects TRBV10-2 to TRBJ2-1, with TRBD1 matching over 10 bases. CDR3: CASSESTGGREQFF. As DNA, the CDR3 is TGCGCCAGCAGTGAGTCGACAGGGGGCCGGGAGCAGTTCTTC.